This T cell receptor (beta chain) is drawn from a study of blood T cells in healthy people across ages. Study-level information: Template switching recovered approximately one barcoded beta molecule for every two T cells.

Study-wide points: Relative to aged donors, long-lived donors carried more naive CD4+ cells and displayed higher diversity.

On this clonotype: Its antigen is unidentified. Germline is not matched at one junction end, which may reflect a read error.

Germline V gives CDR1 MNHNS, CDR2 SASEGT. This CDR3 spans 15 amino acids. A J-beta primer mix and a sample-barcoded 5' primer were used in a second PCR of roughly 7 to 12 cycles. Each CDR3 protein gets one entry after TCRdb re-called the 5' RACE reads with MiXCR. The profile shows around 1.5 million distinct CDR3 sequences, around 42% of them singletons. There were healthy Caucasian individuals from Russia, aged about 6 to 100, serving as donors. Material for sequencing was blood. The clonotype was recovered from a woman aged 18 to 35 in good health. The rearrangement joins TRBV6-1 to TRBJ1-6; D is unclear. The CDR3 reads CASRERTASRSPLHF. The CDR3 coding sequence is TGTGCCAGCCGTGAACGGACGGCCTCGCGTTCACCCCTCCACTTT.